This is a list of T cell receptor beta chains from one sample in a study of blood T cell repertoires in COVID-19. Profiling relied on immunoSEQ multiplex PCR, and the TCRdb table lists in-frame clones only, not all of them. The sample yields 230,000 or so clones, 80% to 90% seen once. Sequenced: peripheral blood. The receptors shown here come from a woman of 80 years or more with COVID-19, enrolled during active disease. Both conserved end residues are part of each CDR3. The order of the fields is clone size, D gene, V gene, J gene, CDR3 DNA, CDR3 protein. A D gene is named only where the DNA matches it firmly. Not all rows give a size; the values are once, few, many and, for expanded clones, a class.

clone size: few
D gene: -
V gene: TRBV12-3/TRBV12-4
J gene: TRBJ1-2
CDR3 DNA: TGTGCCAGCAGTTTTAGTTATGGCTACACCTTC
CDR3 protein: CASSFSYGYTF

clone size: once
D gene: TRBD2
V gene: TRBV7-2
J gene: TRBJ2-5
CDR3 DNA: TGTGCCAGCAGCTTGGATCTAGCGGGAGGGAGGAGGGAGACCCAGTACTTC
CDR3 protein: CASSLDLAGGRRETQYF

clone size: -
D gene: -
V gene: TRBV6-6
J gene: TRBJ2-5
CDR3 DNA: TGTGCAACAACTAGTTCAGAGACCCAGTACTTC
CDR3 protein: CATTSSETQYF

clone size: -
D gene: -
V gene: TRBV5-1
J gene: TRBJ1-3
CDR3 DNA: TGCGCCAGCAGCTTGGGGGGGCAGGCCCTCGGTGGAAACACCATATATTTT
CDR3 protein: CASSLGGQALGGNTIYF

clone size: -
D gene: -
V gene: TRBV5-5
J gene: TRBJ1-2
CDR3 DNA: TGTGCCAGCAGTTTAGATCTCGGTGCCAACCGAAACTATGGCTACACCTTC
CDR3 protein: CASSLDLGANRNYGYTF

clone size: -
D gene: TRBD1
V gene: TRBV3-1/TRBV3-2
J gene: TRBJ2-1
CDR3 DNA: TGTGCCAGCAGCCTAGGGACAGGTTCCCCCAATGAGCAGTTCTTC
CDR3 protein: CASSLGTGSPNEQFF

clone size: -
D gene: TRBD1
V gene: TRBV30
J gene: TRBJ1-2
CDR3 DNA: TGTGCCTGGAGGCGGACAGGGGGCGTTGGCTACACCTTC
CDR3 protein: CAWRRTGGVGYTF

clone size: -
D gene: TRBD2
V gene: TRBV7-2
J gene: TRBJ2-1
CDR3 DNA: TGTGCCAGCAGCTCCCTCGGGACTAGCGGGAGCCAGGGTGAGCAGTTCTTC
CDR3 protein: CASSSLGTSGSQGEQFF

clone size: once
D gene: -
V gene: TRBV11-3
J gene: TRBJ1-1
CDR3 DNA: TGTGCCAGCAGCCGTACAGGGAACACTGAAGCTTTCTTT
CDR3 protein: CASSRTGNTEAFF

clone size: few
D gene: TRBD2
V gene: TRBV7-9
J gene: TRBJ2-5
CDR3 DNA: TGTGCCAGCAGCCCACCAGGGGCGGGAGGGGAGACCCAGTACTTC
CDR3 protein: CASSPPGAGGETQYF

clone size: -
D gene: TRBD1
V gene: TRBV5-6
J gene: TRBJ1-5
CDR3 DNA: TGTGCCAGCAGCTCCGGGACAGTAAGGTCGCCCCAGCATTTT
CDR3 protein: CASSSGTVRSPQHF

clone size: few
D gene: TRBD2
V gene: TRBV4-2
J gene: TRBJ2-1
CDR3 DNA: TGTGCCAGCAGCCATAGCGGGGGGGCCAATGAGCAGTTCTTC
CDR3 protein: CASSHSGGANEQFF

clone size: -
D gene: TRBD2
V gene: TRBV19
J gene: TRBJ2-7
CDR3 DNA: TGTGCCAGTACCCGAACTAGCGCCATCGCCTACGAGCAGTACTTC
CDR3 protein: CASTRTSAIAYEQYF

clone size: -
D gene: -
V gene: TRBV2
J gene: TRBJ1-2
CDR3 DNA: TGTGCCAGCAGTTTGCGGGATATGTATTATGGCTACACCTTC
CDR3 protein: CASSLRDMYYGYTF

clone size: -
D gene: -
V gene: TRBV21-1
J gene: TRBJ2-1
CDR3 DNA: TGTGCCAGCAGCCGGACAACCGCGCAACCACCCCGTTACAATGAGCAGTTCTTC
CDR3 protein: CASSRTTAQPPRYNEQFF

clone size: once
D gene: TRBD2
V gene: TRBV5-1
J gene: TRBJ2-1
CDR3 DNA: TGCGCCAGCAGCTTGGTAGCGGGAGGGACTAGGGGGGAGCAGTTCTTC
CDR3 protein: CASSLVAGGTRGEQFF